A selection of T cell receptor beta chains follows, all from one sample in a study of blood T cells in healthy people across ages. A single record per CDR3 protein comes from TCRdb applying MiXCR to the 5' RACE reads. The sample contains 850,000 to 1,000,000 distinct CDR3 sequences, roughly 47% of which appear only once. Source material: blood. The receptors shown here come from a woman aged 55-70 years in good health. Each CDR3 is given with its conserved first and last residue. D genes are given only for firm matches. Expanded clones get a size class; other rows say once, few or many, or leave the size out.

J	D	V	size	CDR3	DNA
TRBJ2-2	TRBD2	TRBV6-6	.	CATHGGTRNTGELFF	TGTGCTACCCACGGGGGGACCAGGAACACCGGGGAGCTGTTTTTT
TRBJ2-5	.	TRBV6-2/TRBV6-3	.	CASRISTRQETQYF	TGTGCCAGCAGAATATCAACTAGACAAGAGACCCAGTACTTC
TRBJ2-3	.	TRBV20-1	.	CSAGASAGQDTQYF	TGCAGTGCGGGAGCGTCCGCGGGACAAGATACGCAGTATTTT
TRBJ2-3	TRBD2	TRBV7-9	few	CASSPRLGGSTDTQYF	TGTGCCAGCAGCCCCCGACTGGGCGGGAGTACAGATACGCAGTATTTT
TRBJ2-5	.	TRBV4-2	.	CASSQGQKQGTQYF	TGTGCCAGCAGCCAAGGACAGAAACAAGGGACCCAGTACTTC
TRBJ2-7	.	TRBV27	once	CASSPGAAGPYEQYF	TGTGCCAGCAGCCCCGGGGCTGCGGGACCCTACGAGCAGTACTTC
TRBJ2-3	TRBD1	TRBV7-3	once	CASSLAWTGSGFTQYF	TGTGCCAGCAGCTTAGCCTGGACAGGGTCGGGATTTACGCAGTATTTT
TRBJ2-7	.	TRBV5-1	few	CASSPTGYYEQYF	TGCGCCAGCAGCCCAACAGGTTACTACGAGCAGTACTTC
TRBJ1-6	.	TRBV18	.	CASSLPGPTDSPLHF	TGTGCCAGCTCGCTACCTGGGCCGACGGATTCACCCCTCCACTTT
TRBJ2-7	.	TRBV27	few	CASSFSLAHEQYF	TGTGCCAGCAGTTTTAGTCTGGCCCACGAGCAGTACTTC
TRBJ1-2	TRBD1	TRBV18	.	CASSPEGQGQFFEYGYTF	TGTGCCAGCTCGCCAGAGGGACAGGGTCAATTTTTCGAATATGGCTACACCTTC
TRBJ1-6	.	TRBV18	.	CASSPFSSSYNSPLHF	TGTGCCAGCTCACCATTTTCGTCTTCCTATAATTCACCCCTCCACTTT
TRBJ2-3	TRBD2	TRBV4-2	once	CASRRPEAGDTDTQYF	TGTGCCAGCAGGCGCCCTGAAGCGGGAGACACAGATACGCAGTATTTT
TRBJ2-7	.	TRBV21-1	.	CASSKVTSRREQYF	TGTGCCAGCAGCAAAGTCACTTCCCGTCGCGAGCAGTACTTC
TRBJ2-1	.	TRBV7-2	few	CASSGRTGNNEQFF	TGTGCCAGCAGCGGACGGACTGGGAACAATGAGCAGTTCTTC
TRBJ2-2	TRBD2	TRBV6-2/TRBV6-3	.	CASSLLAGHTGELFF	TGTGCCAGCAGTCTACTAGCGGGACATACCGGGGAGCTGTTTTTT
TRBJ2-5	TRBD1	TRBV13	.	CASSIRGLVETQYF	TGTGCCAGCTCTATAAGGGGGCTGGTTGAGACCCAGTACTTC
TRBJ2-7	.	TRBV7-6	few	CASSLNLGSPYEQYF	TGTGCCAGCAGCTTAAATCTCGGGAGTCCCTACGAGCAGTACTTC
TRBJ2-1	.	TRBV29-1	.	CSVQNRVGNEQFF	TGCAGCGTCCAAAACAGGGTGGGCAATGAGCAGTTCTTC
TRBJ2-5	TRBD1	TRBV4-1	.	CASSQIGGGETQYF	TGCGCCAGCAGCCAGATAGGGGGCGGGGAGACCCAGTACTTC
TRBJ2-1	.	TRBV28	once	CASSPMRASTLFDNEQFF	TGTGCCAGCAGTCCAATGAGGGCAAGCACCCTTTTTGACAATGAGCAGTTCTTC
TRBJ2-4	.	TRBV7-9	few	CASRPGLKNIQYF	TGTGCCAGCCGGCCGGGCCTCAAAAACATTCAGTACTTC
TRBJ1-2	.	TRBV6-6	.	CASRSNQGPYGYTF	TGTGCCAGCAGGTCAAACCAGGGTCCCTATGGCTACACCTTC
TRBJ2-7	TRBD1	TRBV4-1	few	CASSQTPGQIYEQYF	TGCGCCAGCAGCCAAACGCCGGGACAGATATACGAGCAGTACTTC
TRBJ2-7	.	TRBV4-2	.	CASSLGFGDENEQYF	TGTGCCAGCAGCCTGGGATTCGGTGATGAAAACGAGCAGTACTTC
TRBJ1-4	.	TRBV4-1	.	CASSQVGTNNEKLFF	TGCGCCAGCAGCCAAGTTGGGACAAATAATGAAAAACTGTTTTTT
TRBJ2-7	.	TRBV28	.	CASSLRGRDYEQYF	TGTGCCAGCAGTTTAAGGGGACGGGACTACGAGCAGTACTTC
TRBJ2-5	.	TRBV28	few	CASSFGDRPGGTQYF	TGTGCCAGCAGTTTTGGCGACAGGCCCGGTGGGACCCAGTACTTC
TRBJ2-5	.	TRBV28	.	CASSPRQGGIETQYF	TGTGCCAGCAGCCCTAGACAGGGAGGGATAGAGACCCAGTACTTC
TRBJ2-3	.	TRBV12-3/TRBV12-4	.	CASSLYQQINTDTQYF	TGTGCCAGCAGCCTATACCAGCAGATTAACACAGATACGCAGTATTTT
TRBJ2-3	.	TRBV29-1	.	CSVKAARTDTQYF	TGCAGCGTTAAGGCGGCTCGCACAGATACGCAGTATTTT
TRBJ2-7	.	TRBV12-3/TRBV12-4	many	CASGVSYEQYF	TGTGCCAGCGGGGTCTCCTACGAGCAGTACTTC
TRBJ2-1	.	TRBV5-1	few	CASSLQRHEQFF	TGCGCCAGCAGCCTACAGCGCCATGAGCAGTTCTTC
TRBJ2-5	TRBD2	TRBV6-6	few	CASSKSRLAGGETQYF	TGTGCCAGCAGTAAATCACGTCTAGCGGGAGGTGAGACCCAGTACTTC
TRBJ1-1	.	TRBV11-2	.	CASRIRGEFGTEAFF	TGTGCCAGCAGGATCAGGGGAGAGTTCGGGACTGAAGCTTTCTTT
TRBJ2-1	TRBD1	TRBV7-3	.	CASSQQGHNEQFF	TGTGCCAGCAGCCAACAGGGGCACAATGAGCAGTTCTTC
TRBJ2-6	.	TRBV27	few	CASSLLASSGANVLTF	TGTGCCAGCAGTTTACTAGCTAGCTCTGGGGCCAACGTCCTGACTTTC
TRBJ2-7	TRBD2	TRBV27	few	CASSSGRAYEQYF	TGTGCCAGCTCTAGCGGACGGGCCTACGAGCAGTACTTC
TRBJ2-7	.	TRBV29-1	once	CSVLQDWSYEQYF	TGCAGCGTGCTACAGGACTGGTCCTACGAGCAGTACTTC
TRBJ1-6	TRBD1	TRBV3-1	.	CASSPPPYTQVTTGSPLHF	TGTGCCAGCAGCCCCCCACCCTACACCCAGGTCACGACAGGGTCACCCCTCCACTTT
TRBJ1-5	.	TRBV6-1	.	CASSERVLGNQPQHF	TGTGCCAGCAGTGAAAGGGTTTTGGGCAATCAGCCCCAGCATTTT
TRBJ1-2	.	TRBV28	.	CASSPHLAGYTF	TGTGCCAGCAGTCCGCATCTCGCTGGCTACACCTTC
TRBJ2-7	.	TRBV5-1	.	CASSLETARDPYEQYF	TGCGCCAGCAGCTTGGAGACAGCCCGAGATCCCTACGAGCAGTACTTC
TRBJ2-3	TRBD2	TRBV4-1	.	CASRVSLAALSTDTQYF	TGCGCCAGCAGGGTGTCGCTAGCGGCCCTTAGCACAGATACGCAGTATTTT
TRBJ2-5	.	TRBV12-3/TRBV12-4	once	CASSGAGVETQYF	TGTGCCAGCAGTGGAGCAGGGGTTGAGACCCAGTACTTC
TRBJ1-2	.	TRBV6-5	few	CASSSTVSNNYGYTF	TGTGCCAGCAGTTCGACAGTCTCTAACAACTATGGCTACACCTTC